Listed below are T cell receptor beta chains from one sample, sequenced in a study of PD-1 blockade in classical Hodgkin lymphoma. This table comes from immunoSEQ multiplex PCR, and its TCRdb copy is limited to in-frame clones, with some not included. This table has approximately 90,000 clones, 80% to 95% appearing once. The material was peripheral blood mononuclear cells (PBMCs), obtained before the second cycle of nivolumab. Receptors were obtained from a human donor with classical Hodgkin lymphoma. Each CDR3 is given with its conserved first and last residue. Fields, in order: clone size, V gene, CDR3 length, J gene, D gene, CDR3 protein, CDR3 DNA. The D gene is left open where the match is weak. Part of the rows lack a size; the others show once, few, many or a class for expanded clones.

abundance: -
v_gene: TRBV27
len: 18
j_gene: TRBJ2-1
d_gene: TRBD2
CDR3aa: CASSQGLAGLSSYNEQFF
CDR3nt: TGTGCCAGCAGTCAAGGACTAGCGGGGCTGAGCTCCTACAATGAGCAGTTCTTC

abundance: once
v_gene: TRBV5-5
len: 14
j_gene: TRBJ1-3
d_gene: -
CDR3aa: CASSRTGNGNTIYF
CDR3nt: TGTGCCAGCAGCCGTACAGGGAATGGAAACACCATATATTTT

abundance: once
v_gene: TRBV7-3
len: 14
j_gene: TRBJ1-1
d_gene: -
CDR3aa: CASSLHPANTEAFF
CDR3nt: TGTGCCAGCAGCTTACACCCCGCTAACACTGAAGCTTTCTTT

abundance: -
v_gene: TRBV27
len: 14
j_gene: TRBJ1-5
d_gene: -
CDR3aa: CASSVTRGNQPQHF
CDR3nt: TGTGCCAGCAGTGTGACAAGGGGCAATCAGCCCCAGCATTTT

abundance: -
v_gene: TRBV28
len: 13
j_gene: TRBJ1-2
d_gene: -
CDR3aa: CASSLRAAYGYTF
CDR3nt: TGTGCCAGCAGCCTCAGGGCGGCCTATGGCTACACCTTC

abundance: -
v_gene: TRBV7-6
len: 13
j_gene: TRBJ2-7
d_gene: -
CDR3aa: CASSLGTRGEQYF
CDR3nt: TGTGCCAGCAGCTTAGGGACCAGGGGCGAGCAGTACTTC

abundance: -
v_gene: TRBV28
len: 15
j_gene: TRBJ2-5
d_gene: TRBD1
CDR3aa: CASSTRQGGLETQYF
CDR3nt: TGTGCCAGCAGTACCCGACAGGGGGGTTTGGAGACCCAGTACTTC

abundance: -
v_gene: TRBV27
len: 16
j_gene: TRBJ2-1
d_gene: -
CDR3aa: CASSYNRGGTGNEQFF
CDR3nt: TGTGCCAGCAGTTACAACAGGGGGGGAACGGGGAATGAGCAGTTCTTC

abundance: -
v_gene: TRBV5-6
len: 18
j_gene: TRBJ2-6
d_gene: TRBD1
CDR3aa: CASSLEQGAFVGANVLTF
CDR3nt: TGTGCCAGCAGCTTGGAACAGGGGGCCTTTGTTGGGGCCAACGTCCTGACTTTC

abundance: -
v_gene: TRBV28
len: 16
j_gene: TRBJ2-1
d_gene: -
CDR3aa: CASSLVGGGGYNEQFF
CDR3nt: TGTGCCAGCAGTTTGGTAGGGGGAGGGGGCTACAATGAGCAGTTCTTC